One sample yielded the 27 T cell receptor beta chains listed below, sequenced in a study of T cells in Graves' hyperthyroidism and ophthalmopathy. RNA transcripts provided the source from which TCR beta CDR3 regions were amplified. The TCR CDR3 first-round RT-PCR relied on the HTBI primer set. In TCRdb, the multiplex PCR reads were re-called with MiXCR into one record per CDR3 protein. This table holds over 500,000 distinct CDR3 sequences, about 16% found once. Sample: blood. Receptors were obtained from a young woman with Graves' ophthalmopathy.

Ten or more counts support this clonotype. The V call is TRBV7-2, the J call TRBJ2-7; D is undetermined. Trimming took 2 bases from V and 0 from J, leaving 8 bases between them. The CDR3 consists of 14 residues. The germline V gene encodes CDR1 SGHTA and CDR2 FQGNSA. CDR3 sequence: CASSLYGYSYEQYF. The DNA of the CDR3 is TGTGCCAGCAGCTTATACGGGTACTCCTACGAGCAGTACTTC.

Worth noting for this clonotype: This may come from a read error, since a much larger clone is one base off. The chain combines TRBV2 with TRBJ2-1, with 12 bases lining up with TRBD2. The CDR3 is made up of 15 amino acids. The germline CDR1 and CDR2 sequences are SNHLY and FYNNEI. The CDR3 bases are TGTGCCAGCAGTCCGCTAGCGGGAGGGAGCAATGAGCGGTTCTTC. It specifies CASSPLAGGSNERFF. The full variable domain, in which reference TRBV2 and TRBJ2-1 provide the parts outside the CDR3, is EPEVTQTPSHQVTQMGQEVILRCVPISNHLYFYWYRQILGQKVEFLVSFYNNEISEKSEIFDDQFSVERPDGSNFTLKIRSTKLEDSAMYFCASSPLAGGSNERFFGPGTRLTVL.

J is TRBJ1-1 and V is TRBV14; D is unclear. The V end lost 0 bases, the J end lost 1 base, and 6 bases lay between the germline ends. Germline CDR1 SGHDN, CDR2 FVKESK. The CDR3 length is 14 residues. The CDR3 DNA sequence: TGTGCCAGCAGCCAAGACCGGGGGAACACTGAAGCTTTCTTT. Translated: CASSQDRGNTEAFF.

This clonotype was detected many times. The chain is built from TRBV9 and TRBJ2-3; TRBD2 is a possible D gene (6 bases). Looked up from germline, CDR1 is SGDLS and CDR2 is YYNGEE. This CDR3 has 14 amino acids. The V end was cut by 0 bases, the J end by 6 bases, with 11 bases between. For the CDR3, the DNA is TGTGCCAGCAGCGTAGGGCTAGCGACGGATACGCAGTATTTT. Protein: CASSVGLATDTQYF.

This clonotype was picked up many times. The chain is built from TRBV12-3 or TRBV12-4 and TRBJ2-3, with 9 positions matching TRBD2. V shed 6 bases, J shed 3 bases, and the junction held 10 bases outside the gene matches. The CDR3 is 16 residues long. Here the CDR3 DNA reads TGTGCCAGCAGACCCGCGAGGCGGGAGGGGACAGATACGCAGTATTTT. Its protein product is CASRPARREGTDTQYF.

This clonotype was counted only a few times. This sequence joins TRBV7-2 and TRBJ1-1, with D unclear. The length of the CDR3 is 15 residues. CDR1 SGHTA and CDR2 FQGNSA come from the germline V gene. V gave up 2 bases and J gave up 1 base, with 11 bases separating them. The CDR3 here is CASSLIGNSNTEAFF. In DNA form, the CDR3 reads TGTGCCAGCAGCTTAATTGGGAATTCGAACACTGAAGCTTTCTTT. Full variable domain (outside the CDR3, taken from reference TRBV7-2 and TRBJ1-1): GAGVSQSPSNKVTEKGKDVELRCDPISGHTALYWYRQSLGQGLEFLIYFQGNSAPDKSGLPSDRFSAERTGGSVSTLTIQRTQQEDSAVYLCASSLIGNSNTEAFFGQGTRLTVV.

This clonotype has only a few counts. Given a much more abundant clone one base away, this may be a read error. In nucleotides, the CDR3 is TGTGCCAGCAGTTTCGTTGGGCGGGTATCTAGCACAGATGCGCAGTATTTT. It codes for CASSFVGRVSSTDAQYF. V and J are TRBV6-1 and TRBJ2-3; D might be TRBD2 (5 bases). The CDR3 is made up of 17 amino acids. CDR1 and CDR2 (germline): MNHNS, SASEGT.

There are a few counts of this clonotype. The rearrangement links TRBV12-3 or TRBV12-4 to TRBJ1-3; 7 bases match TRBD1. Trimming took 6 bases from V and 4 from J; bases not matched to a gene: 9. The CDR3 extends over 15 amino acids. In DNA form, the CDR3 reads TGTGCCAGCAGCCGAAGGGGGCTGAGGGGAAACACCATATATTTT. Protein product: CASSRRGLRGNTIYF.

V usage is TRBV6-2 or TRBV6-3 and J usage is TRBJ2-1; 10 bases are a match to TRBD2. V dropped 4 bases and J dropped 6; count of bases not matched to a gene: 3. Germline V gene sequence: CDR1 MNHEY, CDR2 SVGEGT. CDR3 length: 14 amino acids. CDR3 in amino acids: CASSWASGSNEQFF. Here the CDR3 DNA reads TGTGCCAGCAGTTGGGCTAGCGGGAGCAATGAGCAGTTCTTC.

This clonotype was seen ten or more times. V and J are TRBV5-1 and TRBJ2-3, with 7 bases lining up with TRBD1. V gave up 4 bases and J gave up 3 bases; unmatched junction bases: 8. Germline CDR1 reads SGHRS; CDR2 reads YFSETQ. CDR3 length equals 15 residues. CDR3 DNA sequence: TGCGCCAGCAGCACCACAGGGGTTCGTACAGATACGCAGTATTTT. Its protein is CASSTTGVRTDTQYF.

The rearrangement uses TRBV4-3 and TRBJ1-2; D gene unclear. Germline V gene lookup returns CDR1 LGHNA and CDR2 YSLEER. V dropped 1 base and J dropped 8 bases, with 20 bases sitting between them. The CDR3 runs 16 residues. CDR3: CASSQGSRLTREGYTF. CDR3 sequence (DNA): TGCGCCAGCAGCCAAGGGTCCCGGTTAACCCGGGAGGGCTACACCTTC.

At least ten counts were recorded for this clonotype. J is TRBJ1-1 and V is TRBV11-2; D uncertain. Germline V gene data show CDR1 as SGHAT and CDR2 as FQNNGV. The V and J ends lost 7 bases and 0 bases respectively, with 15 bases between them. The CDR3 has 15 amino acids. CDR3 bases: TGTGCCAGCACCCCGGGCGGTGTCATGAACACTGAAGCTTTCTTT. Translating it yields CASTPGGVMNTEAFF.

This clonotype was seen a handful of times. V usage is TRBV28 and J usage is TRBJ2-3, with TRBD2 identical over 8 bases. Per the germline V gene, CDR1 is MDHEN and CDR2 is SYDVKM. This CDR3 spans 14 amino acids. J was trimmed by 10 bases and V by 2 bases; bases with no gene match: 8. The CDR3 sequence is CASSLGGLGPAQYF. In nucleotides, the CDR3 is TGTGCCAGCAGTTTAGGGGGACTAGGGCCTGCGCAGTATTTT.

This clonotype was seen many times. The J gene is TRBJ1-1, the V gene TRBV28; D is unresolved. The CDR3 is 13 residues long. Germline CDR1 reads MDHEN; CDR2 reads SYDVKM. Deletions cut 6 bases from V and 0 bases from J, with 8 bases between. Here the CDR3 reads CASRRVLNTEAFF. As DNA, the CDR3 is TGTGCCAGCAGGCGCGTCCTGAACACTGAAGCTTTCTTT.

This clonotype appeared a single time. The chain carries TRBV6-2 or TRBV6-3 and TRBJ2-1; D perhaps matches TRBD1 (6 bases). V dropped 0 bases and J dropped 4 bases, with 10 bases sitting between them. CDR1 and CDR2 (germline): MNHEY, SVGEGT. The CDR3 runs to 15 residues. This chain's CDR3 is CASSYSQGPYNEQFF. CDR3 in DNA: TGTGCCAGCAGTTACTCTCAGGGGCCATACAATGAGCAGTTCTTC.

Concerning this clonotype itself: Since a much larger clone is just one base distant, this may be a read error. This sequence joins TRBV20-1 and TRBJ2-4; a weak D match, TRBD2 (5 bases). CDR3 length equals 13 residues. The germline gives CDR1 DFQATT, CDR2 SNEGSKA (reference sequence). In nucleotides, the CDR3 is TGCAGTGCTATAGAGGAGGCCAAAGACATTCAGTACTTC. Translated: CSAIEEAKDIQYF.

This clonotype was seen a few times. DNA for the CDR3: TGTGCCAGTAGCGACAGGTCTTTTCAGCCCCAGCATTTT. Residues: CASSDRSFQPQHF. The chain uses TRBV19 and TRBJ1-5; possible D gene TRBD1, 6 bases. Germline CDR1 and CDR2: LNHDA and SQIVND (reference sequence). This CDR3 is 13 amino acids long. V lost 6 bases, J lost 6 bases, and 12 bases lay in between.

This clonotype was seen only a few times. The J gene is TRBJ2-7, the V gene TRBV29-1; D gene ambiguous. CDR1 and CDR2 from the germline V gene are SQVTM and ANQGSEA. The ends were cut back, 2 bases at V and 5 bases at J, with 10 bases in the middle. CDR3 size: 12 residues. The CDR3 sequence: CSVENPNDEQYF. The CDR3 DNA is TGCAGCGTTGAAAATCCCAATGACGAGCAGTACTTC.

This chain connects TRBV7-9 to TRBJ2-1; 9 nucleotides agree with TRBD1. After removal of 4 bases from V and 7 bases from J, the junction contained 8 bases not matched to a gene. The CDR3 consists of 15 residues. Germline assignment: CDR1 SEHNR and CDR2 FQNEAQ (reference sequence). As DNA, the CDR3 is TGTGCCAGCAGCTCCGGGACAGGGTTTTTAAATGAGCAGTTCTTC. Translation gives CASSSGTGFLNEQFF.

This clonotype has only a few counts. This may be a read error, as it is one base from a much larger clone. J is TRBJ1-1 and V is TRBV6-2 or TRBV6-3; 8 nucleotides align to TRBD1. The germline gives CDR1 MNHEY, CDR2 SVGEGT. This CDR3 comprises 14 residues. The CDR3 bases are TGTGCCAGCACCATGGACAGGGTGAGCACTGAAGCTTCCTTT. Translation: CASTMDRVSTEASF.

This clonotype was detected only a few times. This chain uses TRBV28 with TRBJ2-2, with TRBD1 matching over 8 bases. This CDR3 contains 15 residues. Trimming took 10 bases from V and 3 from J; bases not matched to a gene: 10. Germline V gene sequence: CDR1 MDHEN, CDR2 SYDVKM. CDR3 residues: CAIISGGFDTGELFF. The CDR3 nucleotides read TGTGCCATCATCTCAGGGGGCTTCGACACCGGGGAGCTGTTTTTT. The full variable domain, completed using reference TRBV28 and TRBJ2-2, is DVKVTQSSRYLVKRTGEKVFLECVQDMDHENMFWYRQDPGLGLRLIYFSYDVKMKEKGDIPEGYSVSREKKERFSLILESASTNQTSMYLCAIISGGFDTGELFFGEGSRLTVL.

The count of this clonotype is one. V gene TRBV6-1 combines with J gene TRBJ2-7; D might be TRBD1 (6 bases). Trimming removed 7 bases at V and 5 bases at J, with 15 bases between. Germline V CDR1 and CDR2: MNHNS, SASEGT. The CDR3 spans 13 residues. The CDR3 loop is CASMQGQWNEQYF. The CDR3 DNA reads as TGTGCCAGCATGCAGGGGCAGTGGAACGAGCAGTACTTC.

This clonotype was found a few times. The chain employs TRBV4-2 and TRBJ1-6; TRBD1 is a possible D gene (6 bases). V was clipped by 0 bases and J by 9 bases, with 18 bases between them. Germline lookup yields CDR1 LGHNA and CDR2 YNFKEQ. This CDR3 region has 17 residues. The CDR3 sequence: CASSQEEGGSPTSPLHF. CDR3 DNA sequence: TGTGCCAGCAGCCAAGAGGAAGGGGGATCCCCAACTTCACCCCTCCACTTT.

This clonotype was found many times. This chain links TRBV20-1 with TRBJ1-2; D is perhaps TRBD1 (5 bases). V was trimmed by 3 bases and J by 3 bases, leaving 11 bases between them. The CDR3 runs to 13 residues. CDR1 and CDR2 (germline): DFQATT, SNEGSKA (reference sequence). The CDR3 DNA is TGCAGTGCTAGTGGCAGGGAAGACTATGGCTACACCTTC. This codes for CSASGREDYGYTF.

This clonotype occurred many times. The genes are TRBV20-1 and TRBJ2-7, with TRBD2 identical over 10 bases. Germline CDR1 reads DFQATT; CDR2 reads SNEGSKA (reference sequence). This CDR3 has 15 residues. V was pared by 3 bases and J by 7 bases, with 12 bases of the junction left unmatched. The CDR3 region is CSARLGASGSEEQYF. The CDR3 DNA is TGCAGTGCTAGGTTGGGGGCTAGCGGGAGTGAAGAGCAGTACTTC.

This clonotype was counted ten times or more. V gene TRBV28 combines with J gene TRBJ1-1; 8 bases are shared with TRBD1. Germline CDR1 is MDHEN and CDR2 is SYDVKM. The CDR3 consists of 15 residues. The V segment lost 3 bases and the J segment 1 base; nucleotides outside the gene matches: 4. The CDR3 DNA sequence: TGTGCCAGCAGTTTCAACAGGGGGGGGAACACTGAAGCTTTCTTT. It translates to CASSFNRGGNTEAFF. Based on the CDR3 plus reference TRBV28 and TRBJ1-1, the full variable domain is DVKVTQSSRYLVKRTGEKVFLECVQDMDHENMFWYRQDPGLGLRLIYFSYDVKMKEKGDIPEGYSVSREKKERFSLILESASTNQTSMYLCASSFNRGGNTEAFFGQGTRLTVV.

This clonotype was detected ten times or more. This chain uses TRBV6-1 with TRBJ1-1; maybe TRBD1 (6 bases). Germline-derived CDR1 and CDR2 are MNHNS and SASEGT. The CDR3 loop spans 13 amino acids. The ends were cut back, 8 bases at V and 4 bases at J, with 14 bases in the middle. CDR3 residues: CASFRGAGTEAFF. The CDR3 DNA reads TGTGCCAGCTTTCGGGGGGCAGGCACTGAAGCTTTCTTT.